This T cell receptor (beta chain) comes out of a study of blood T cell repertoires in COVID-19. TCRdb keeps only in-frame clones here, not all; method: immunoSEQ multiplex PCR. The repertoire holds about 160,000 clones, around 84% seen once, with about 3% in the top ten. The V end lost 1 base, the J end lost 6 bases, and 9 bases lay between the germline ends. CDR1 is SGHKS, CDR2 YYEKEE, per germline (reference sequence). This CDR3 has 13 amino acids. The material sequenced was peripheral blood. This TCR was recovered from a human donor with acute or convalescent COVID-19. The donor label of this sample is uncertain. The genes are TRBV5-5 and TRBJ2-3, with TRBD1 as a possible D gene (5 bases). DNA of the CDR3: TGTGCCAGCAGCTTGTTCCGACAGGATACGCAGTATTTT. Translated, it gives CASSLFRQDTQYF.